This is a list of T cell receptor beta chains from one sample in a study of post-analysis software for immune sequencing data. TCRdb used MiXCR to reprocess the PCR reads, holding one entry per CDR3 protein. This table holds hundreds of thousands of distinct CDR3 sequences, just under 30% found once. Material: blood. Receptors originate from a girl between 10 and 17 years old with multiple sclerosis. CDR3s leave out the opening cysteine and the closing phenylalanine or tryptophan.

J: TRBJ2-5; V: TRBV20-1; CDR3: SALPGQGALRQY
J: TRBJ2-3; V: TRBV5-1; CDR3: ASSPPSTGGAGTDTQY
J: TRBJ1-6; V: TRBV20-1; CDR3: SANGQGDVSSYNSPLH
J: TRBJ1-1; V: TRBV29-1; CDR3: SVWTGMVTEAF
J: TRBJ2-7; V: TRBV3-1; CDR3: ASSQTGTISYEQY
J: TRBJ2-7; V: TRBV7-2; CDR3: ASSLEGGTAYEQY
J: TRBJ1-1; V: TRBV29-1; CDR3: LGSYDTEAF
J: TRBJ2-7; V: TRBV20-1; CDR3: SADRDYSYEQY
J: TRBJ2-1; V: TRBV18; CDR3: ASSPAGRNEQF
J: TRBJ1-2; V: TRBV7-2; CDR3: ASSLALTGILGYT
J: TRBJ1-5; V: TRBV29-1; CDR3: SVGADNQPQH
J: TRBJ2-3; V: TRBV9; CDR3: ASSVGGSGDTDTQY